This T cell receptor beta chain was documented in a study of blood T cell repertoires in COVID-19. Background on the study: From the United States, Italy and Spain came samples of acute and convalescent COVID-19. T cells, B-cell-depleted T cells, or PBMCs provided the cDNA or gDNA that served as material.

CDR1 and CDR2 (germline): SQVTM, ANQGSEA. J gave up 0 bases and V 6 bases, and 8 bases lay outside the gene matches. The CDR3 has 14 amino acids. Clones were sequenced by immunoSEQ multiplex PCR, and TCRdb holds only the in-frame ones, with some missing. The profile covers approximately 230,000 clones, with around nine tenths appearing a single time and under 4% taken by the ten largest. The sequenced material came from peripheral blood. This receptor was identified in a man aged 18 to 29 with active or convalescent COVID-19. The V and J genes are TRBV29-1 and TRBJ2-7; 7 nucleotides line up with TRBD2. The DNA for the CDR3 is TGCAGCGTGGGGGGGTCCGAGATCTCCTACGAGCAGTACTTC. The encoded protein is CSVGGSEISYEQYF.